The 25 T cell receptor beta chains presented below share a single source sample, sequenced in a study of blood T cell repertoires in COVID-19. TCRdb's copy holds only in-frame clones and misses some; the assay was immunoSEQ multiplex PCR. The sample includes over 250,000 clones, roughly 90% of them seen just once. Sequencing was done on a sample of PBMCs or T cells enriched from blood (not recorded which). These receptor sequences come from a man aged 40-49 years who had recovered from COVID-19.

This chain links TRBV10-1 with TRBJ2-3; TRBD2 agrees at 9 bases. V was clipped by 5 bases and J by 1 base; unmatched bases: 13. Looked up from germline, CDR1 is WNHNN and CDR2 is SYGVQD (reference sequence). CDR3 length: 18 residues. The DNA of the CDR3 is TGCGCCAGCAGTTACTATAGCGGGGGAGGCTCGGGCACAGATACGCAGTATTTT. As protein: CASSYYSGGGSGTDTQYF.

This clone came up once. The CDR3 DNA follows: TGTGCCAGCAGTCCAGGCCCCTTACTAGCTTTCTTT. This codes for CASSPGPLLAFF. The chain carries TRBV6-6 and TRBJ1-1; unclear D gene. The CDR3 length is 12 residues. Per germline, CDR1 MNHNY and CDR2 SVGAGI (reference sequence). V lost 5 bases, J lost 10 bases, and 14 bases lay in between.

The genes are TRBV9 and TRBJ1-1; 9 bases line up with TRBD1. The V and J ends lost 3 bases and 4 bases, in that order; junction bases with no gene match: 7. The CDR3 covers 15 residues. Germline V CDR1 and CDR2: SGDLS, YYNGEE. The CDR3 DNA reads as TGTGCCAGCAGCGAATTCGGGACAGGGAGCACTGAAGCTTTCTTT. Amino acid sequence: CASSEFGTGSTEAFF.

The chain carries TRBV12-3 or TRBV12-4 and TRBJ1-1; D uncertain. The V end was cut by 2 bases, the J end by 7 bases, with 11 bases between. The CDR3 sequence is 13 residues long. Here the CDR3 DNA reads TGTGCCAGCAGTTTAAAGGCCGGGATTGAAGCTTTCTTT. Its translation: CASSLKAGIEAFF.

The chain couples TRBV5-8 to TRBJ2-1, with D tentatively TRBD2 (5 bases). CDR3 size: 12 residues. Trimming cost V 4 bases and J 6 bases, with 8 bases left between them. Germline V gene data show CDR1 as SGHTS and CDR2 as YDEGEE. The CDR3: CASSTGFNEQFF. CDR3 coding DNA: TGTGCCAGCAGCACGGGGTTCAATGAGCAGTTCTTC.

The CDR3 coding sequence is TGCGCCAGCAGCCTACAGGGGTGGGTTGCTGAAAAACTGTTTTTT. Translated: CASSLQGWVAEKLFF. The chain has TRBV5-1 and TRBJ1-4, with 7 bases fitting TRBD1. The CDR3 has 15 residues. Germline loops: CDR1 SGHRS, CDR2 YFSETQ. J was trimmed by 7 bases and V by 4 bases; bases with no gene match: 10. Together with reference TRBV5-1 and TRBJ1-4, the CDR3 gives the full variable domain: KAGVTQTPRYLIKTRGQQVTLSCSPISGHRSVSWYQQTPGQGLQFLFEYFSETQRNKGNFPGRFSGRQFSNSRSEMNVSTLELGDSALYLCASSLQGWVAEKLFFGSGTQLSVL.

The rearrangement joins TRBV13 to TRBJ1-2; perhaps TRBD1 as D (5 bases). V lost 1 base to trimming and J lost 0 bases, with 9 bases between them. CDR3 length equals 15 residues. Germline V CDR1 and CDR2: PRHDT, FYEKMQ (reference sequence). In nucleotides, the CDR3 is TGTGCCAGCAGCTTAGTTGGGGCCCCTAACTATGGCTACACCTTC. Amino acids: CASSLVGAPNYGYTF.

This clone was observed once. The chain is built from TRBV7-9 and TRBJ2-2; D may be TRBD1 (6 bases). The CDR3 has 16 residues. Germline assignment: CDR1 SEHNR and CDR2 FQNEAQ (reference sequence). V dropped 2 bases and J dropped 5 bases, with 15 bases sitting between them. The CDR3 loop is CASSLWLSQGTGELFF. CDR3 nucleotides: TGTGCCAGCAGCTTATGGCTTTCTCAGGGGACCGGGGAGCTGTTTTTT.

This clone was seen only once. This chain connects TRBV6-2 or TRBV6-3 to TRBJ2-3; 11 bases fit TRBD2. The CDR3 runs to 16 residues. Germline V gene data show CDR1 as MNHEY and CDR2 as SVGEGT. Trimming removed 0 bases from V and 4 bases from J; junction bases left unmatched: 3. The CDR3 reads CASSYSSGGASDTQYF. CDR3 nucleotide sequence: TGTGCCAGCAGTTACTCTAGCGGGGGGGCTTCAGATACGCAGTATTTT.

The gene calls are TRBV2 and TRBJ1-1; no clear D gene. Between the trimmed V and J ends, which lost 6 bases and 3 bases, there was a span of 14 bases. CDR1 and CDR2 from the germline V gene are SNHLY and FYNNEI. The CDR3 is made up of 14 amino acids. CDR3 coding DNA: TGTGCCAGCAGGCAGGTTCGGGAGGACACTGAAGCTTTCTTT. Translated, it gives CASRQVREDTEAFF.

J is TRBJ2-5 and V is TRBV18; 9 bases match TRBD1. The V and J ends lost 3 bases and 4 bases, in that order; junction bases with no gene match: 6. Germline V lookup: CDR1 KGHSH, CDR2 LQKENI. The CDR3 runs to 15 residues. The CDR3 DNA follows: TGTGCCAGCTCACCGGGACAGGGCGCAACAGAGACCCAGTACTTC. Its translation: CASSPGQGATETQYF.

There are a few counts of this clone. The chain is built from TRBV3-1 (or the pseudogene TRBV3-2) and TRBJ2-2; TRBD1 matches at 10 bases. Trimming at V came to 4 bases and at J to 6 bases, leaving 5 bases not matched to a gene. The CDR3 has 15 residues. Per the germline V gene, CDR1 is LGHDT and CDR2 is YNNKEL (reference sequence). The CDR3 coding sequence is TGTGCCAGCAGCCCACGGGACAGGGGTGCCGGGGAGCTGTTTTTT. Translated: CASSPRDRGAGELFF.

V gene TRBV7-3 combines with J gene TRBJ2-2; no clear D gene. V lost 2 bases to trimming and J lost 4 bases, with 8 bases between them. Germline loops: CDR1 SGHTA, CDR2 FQGTGA. This CDR3 has 14 amino acids. CDR3 bases: TGTGCCAGCAGCTTATTTGGCAGCACCGGGGAGCTGTTTTTT. Its translation: CASSLFGSTGELFF.

The chain links TRBV29-1 to TRBJ2-1, with 7 bases aligning to TRBD2. The CDR3 sequence is 13 residues long. V lost 4 bases, J lost 2 bases, and 2 bases stayed unmatched. The germline V gene encodes CDR1 SQVTM and CDR2 ANQGSEA. This chain's CDR3 is CSVGLAAYNEQFF. The CDR3 nucleotides read TGCAGCGTTGGCCTAGCGGCCTACAATGAGCAGTTCTTC.

The V gene is TRBV24-1, the J gene TRBJ2-5; TRBD1 might be the D (6 bases). There are 18 residues in the CDR3. V was pared by 4 bases and J by 1 base, with 21 bases between. The germline CDR1 and CDR2 sequences are KGHDR and SFDVKD. The CDR3 nucleotides are TGTGCCACCAGTGACCCACCCGGCGGCGGACAGCCCCAAGAGACCCAGTACTTC. Translated, it gives CATSDPPGGGQPQETQYF.

The V call is TRBV18, the J call TRBJ2-5, with 7 bases fitting TRBD1. The ends lost 7 bases at V and 5 bases at J; junction bases unmatched: 10. Per the germline V gene, CDR1 is KGHSH and CDR2 is LQKENI. The CDR3 is made up of 14 amino acids. In DNA form, the CDR3 reads TGTGCCAGCTTCCCGGAACAGGGACAGGAGACCCAGTACTTC. Encoded protein: CASFPEQGQETQYF.

The chain recombines TRBV10-3 with TRBJ2-1; D is perhaps TRBD1 (7 bases). Germline V CDR1 and CDR2: ENHRY, SYGVKD. The CDR3 runs 17 residues. V was clipped by 3 bases and J by 10 bases, with 25 bases between them. The CDR3 nucleotides are TGTGCCATCAGTGATTTATCTCGCTTTGGAGGGACAGAAGAGCAGTTCTTC. Its protein is CAISDLSRFGGTEEQFF.

For the CDR3, the DNA is TGTGCCAGCAGCTTAATTAGCGGGGCCGAGGAGCAGTTCTTC. Amino acid sequence: CASSLISGAEEQFF. V and J are TRBV7-2 and TRBJ2-1, with 8 positions matching TRBD2. The CDR3 length is 14 residues. CDR1 and CDR2 (germline): SGHTA, FQGNSA. V trimming: 2 bases; J trimming: 10 bases; junction bases outside the gene matches: 7.

For the CDR3, the DNA is TGTGCCAGCAGCGGAGGAGGTTGGGGCACTGAAGCTTTCTTT. Its translation: CASSGGGWGTEAFF. The V gene is TRBV5-4, the J gene TRBJ1-1; the D is unclear. V was pared by 4 bases and J by 4 bases, with 14 bases between. CDR1 SGHNT and CDR2 YYREEE come from the germline V gene (reference sequence). The CDR3 consists of 14 residues. The full variable domain, its missing parts supplied by reference TRBV5-4 and TRBJ1-1, is ETGVTQSPTHLIKTRGQQVTLRCSSQSGHNTVSWYQQALGQGPQFIFQYYREEENGRGNFPPRFSGLQFPNYSSELNVNALELDDSALYLCASSGGGWGTEAFFGQGTRLTVV.

This rearrangement joins TRBV10-2 to TRBJ2-1; 8 nucleotides line up with TRBD2. Germline V gene lookup returns CDR1 WSHSY and CDR2 SAAADI. After removal of 5 bases from V and 3 bases from J, the junction contained 6 bases not matched to a gene. The CDR3 totals 15 residues. The CDR3 coding sequence is TGCGCCAGCAGTCAAGGGCGGGGGGTCTACAATGAGCAGTTCTTC. Protein sequence: CASSQGRGVYNEQFF.

This clone has just one count. The genes are TRBV6-2 or TRBV6-3 and TRBJ2-1, with TRBD2 matching over 11 bases. The CDR3 is 20 residues long. Germline CDR1 MNHEY, CDR2 SVGEGT. V gave up 2 bases and J gave up 0 bases; unmatched junction bases: 12. CDR3 protein: CASSYPWTSGYSHSYNEQFF. The DNA of the CDR3 is TGTGCCAGCAGTTACCCTTGGACTAGCGGGTACAGTCACTCCTACAATGAGCAGTTCTTC.

This chain connects TRBV25-1 to TRBJ1-2; D not resolved. V was clipped by 0 bases and J by 3 bases, with 8 bases between them. The CDR3 has 14 amino acids. Germline loops: CDR1 MGHDK, CDR2 SYGVNS. The CDR3 loop is CASSEYGLYYGYTF. The CDR3 region has the DNA TGTGCCAGCAGTGAATATGGGCTGTACTATGGCTACACCTTC.

The V call is TRBV2, the J call TRBJ2-2; TRBD1 might be the D (6 bases). V was clipped by 8 bases and J by 0 bases, with 13 bases between them. The CDR3 has 15 amino acids. Germline V CDR1 and CDR2: SNHLY, FYNNEI. The CDR3 region has the DNA TGTGCCAGCGGGACAAATGTCGCGAACACCGGGGAGCTGTTTTTT. Residues: CASGTNVANTGELFF.

This chain links TRBV2 with TRBJ2-3; 10 bases fit TRBD2. Germline loops: CDR1 SNHLY, CDR2 FYNNEI. The CDR3 spans 19 residues. V dropped 7 bases and J dropped 2; count of bases not matched to a gene: 18. The CDR3 DNA sequence: TGTGCCAGCATAGGTTGGCTAGCGGGAGACCTAAGGGACACAGATACGCAGTATTTT. Translation: CASIGWLAGDLRDTDTQYF.

This chain connects TRBV6-4 to TRBJ2-2; 8 nucleotides line up with TRBD2. This CDR3 comprises 15 residues. Looked up from germline, CDR1 is MRHNA and CDR2 is SNTAGT. With V trimmed by 3 bases and J by 2 bases, 2 bases remained unmatched. In nucleotides, the CDR3 is TGTGCCAGCAGTGAAATAGCGGGAAACACCGGGGAGCTGTTTTTT. It is translated as CASSEIAGNTGELFF.